The T cell receptor (beta chain) under discussion was sequenced for a study of long-term antiretroviral therapy in people with HIV. Survey-level immunoSEQ v3.0 assays were run. Assay used: immunoSEQ multiplex PCR; TCRdb lists only in-frame clones, some missing. Among about 40,000 clones, 80% to 85% were seen once, and the ten largest hold roughly 6.3%. CDR1 SGHNT and CDR2 YYREEE come from the germline V gene (reference sequence). V shed 3 bases and J 4 bases; nucleotides not matched to a gene: 4. The CDR3 is 15 residues long. The sequences come from unsorted PBMCs, collected 1 year after starting antiretroviral therapy. The chain is built from TRBV5-4 and TRBJ2-2; 9 nucleotides match TRBD1. The source of this sequence is a man aged 18 to 30 with HIV. In nucleotides, the CDR3 is TGTGCCAGCAGCTGGGACAGGGTTACCACCGGGGAGCTGTTTTTT. Encoded protein: CASSWDRVTTGELFF.